Given below is one TCR beta chain in context. Antigen specificity is unknown. This specimen comes from a study of cytomegalovirus exposure and HLA in healthy donors. Overall study findings and caveats: Reports showed the classifier diagnosing cytomegalovirus status with high specificity and sensitivity. In a later analysis, CMV-associated beta chains were mostly HLA-associated, it appeared. CMV antigen specificity of three CMV-associated chains was confirmed in vitro. A later analysis reportedly identified an Asian-associated ancestry cluster as carrying fewer N-insertions than the approximately 620-donor mean.

PCR primers comprised 60 Vbeta and 13 Jbeta primers. Sequencing used immunoSEQ multiplex PCR; TCRdb keeps in-frame clones, though not all of them. The repertoire holds approximately 300,000 clones, 80% seen once, with about 0.28% in the top ten. The receptor comes from a girl aged 2-10 years in good health and CMV-seronegative. The sequenced sample was PBMCs.

The CDR3, as DNA: TGTGCCAGCAGTTTAAAATGGAGTAACACTGAAGCTTTCTTT. Its translation is CASSLKWSNTEAFF. The chain joins TRBV28 to TRBJ1-1; D unresolved. V lost 2 bases, J lost 2 bases, and 9 bases lay in between. Germline loops: CDR1 MDHEN, CDR2 SYDVKM. CDR3 length: 14 amino acids.